The source of this T cell receptor (beta chain) is a study of Ad26.COV2.S vaccination and SARS-CoV-2 variants. Treatment denoted: some 20 received Ad26.COV2.S at low or high dose, single or two shots; about 5 received placebo; per-sample allocation not given. The samples were gathered on day 63 after the first injection of vaccine or placebo. Boston supplied an adult donor aged 18-55 years. Data came from immunoSEQ multiplex PCR; TCRdb stores just in-frame clones and leaves some out. The table includes roughly 390,000 clones, around 85% detected once. Trimming shortened V by 3 bases and J by 6 bases, and 14 bases separated the two germline ends. Per germline, CDR1 SGHTA and CDR2 FQGNSA. The CDR3 has 15 residues. This clone was picked up one time.

The clonotype comes from a person aged 18-65 years who received the Ad26.COV2.S COVID-19 vaccine or a placebo. The sample here was peripheral blood, taken in a trial of Ad26.COV2.S vaccine versus placebo. The chain couples TRBV7-2 to TRBJ2-2; the D call may be TRBD1 or TRBD2 (5 bases each). The CDR3 loop is CASSFLGDAAGELFF. Here the CDR3 DNA reads TGTGCCAGCAGCTTCTTGGGGGATGCGGCCGGGGAGCTGTTTTTT.